The 14 T cell receptor beta chains listed next were all sequenced from one sample in a study of T cell repertoires in aging, cancer and after chemotherapy. Rearranged V-D-J TRB sequences were amplified with a mixed TRB-A/B primer pool. TCRdb itself ran the multiplex PCR reads through MiXCR, one entry per CDR3 protein. The sample holds approximately 11,000 distinct CDR3 sequences; 25% to 35% are singletons and the top ten take about 1.9%. TCR beta rearrangements were amplified from peripheral blood genomic DNA. Material: blood. These receptors were collected from a human donor in good health.

Regarding this clonotype: A junction boundary mismatches the germline segment, possibly from a read error. In DNA form, the CDR3 reads TGCTCCTGGGGAGGTCTAGCGGTCAACACCGGGGAGCTGTTTTTT. Encoded protein: CSWGGLAVNTGELFF. The chain joins TRBV30 to TRBJ2-2; 7 nucleotides agree with TRBD2. CDR3 length: 15 residues. Germline-derived CDR1 and CDR2 are GTSNPN and SVGIG (reference sequence).

The gene calls are TRBV19 and TRBJ2-1; 8 bases are shared with TRBD1. This CDR3 spans 16 amino acids. The trim removed 4 bases at V and 8 bases at J, leaving 13 bases unmatched. The germline gives CDR1 LNHDA, CDR2 SQIVND (reference sequence). The CDR3 nucleotides read TGTGCCAGTAGTACCAGGGTGGCAGGGGGCCTCGATGAGCAGTTCTTC. This sequence encodes CASSTRVAGGLDEQFF.

Judged by abundance, this clonotype is medium-sized. This chain uses TRBV20-1 with TRBJ1-6, with TRBD1 identical over 9 bases. The CDR3 loop spans 15 amino acids. V gave up 1 base and J gave up 6 bases; unmatched junction bases: 4. The V gene's germline CDR1 is DFQATT and CDR2 SNEGSKA (reference sequence). The CDR3 DNA reads as TGCAGTGCTAGAGGGACAGGGGCCCGTAATTCACCCCTCCACTTT. The encoded protein is CSARGTGARNSPLHF.

In this sample, this clonotype is medium-sized. The V gene is TRBV6-4, the J gene TRBJ2-6; maybe TRBD1 (5 bases). Trimming took off 3 bases at V and 0 bases at J, with 6 bases between the two ends. The V gene's germline CDR1 is MRHNA and CDR2 SNTAGT. There are 15 residues in the CDR3. The CDR3 DNA is TGTGCCAGCAGTGAAGACAGCTCTGGGGCCAACGTCCTGACTTTC. This codes for CASSEDSSGANVLTF.

This clonotype was counted only a few times. V usage is TRBV29-1 and J usage is TRBJ2-1; 7 bases align to TRBD2. Looked up from germline, CDR1 is SQVTM and CDR2 is ANQGSEA. V dropped 2 bases and J dropped 0; count of bases not matched to a gene: 4. The CDR3 spans 15 residues. The CDR3 DNA reads TGCAGCGTTGAATTTGGCGGGAGCTCCTACAATGAGCAGTTCTTC. This gives the protein CSVEFGGSSYNEQFF.

This rearrangement joins TRBV5-6 to TRBJ2-1; 10 nucleotides match TRBD2. The CDR3 covers 17 residues. Germline V gene sequence: CDR1 SGHDT, CDR2 YYEEEE. The trim removed 4 bases at V and 9 bases at J, leaving 16 bases unmatched. The CDR3 sequence: CASSQETSGSRGGEQFF. As DNA, the CDR3 is TGTGCCAGCAGCCAAGAGACTAGCGGGTCAAGGGGGGGTGAGCAGTTCTTC.

The rearrangement uses TRBV20-1 and TRBJ1-5; no definite D call. This CDR3 region has 11 residues. V was shortened by 5 bases and J by 6 bases, with 8 bases between the two germline ends. Germline values: CDR1 DFQATT, CDR2 SNEGSKA (reference sequence). DNA of the CDR3: TGCAGTGCTTTCTCCGGTCAGCCCCAGCATTTT. This gives the protein CSAFSGQPQHF.

The V and J genes are TRBV6-1 and TRBJ1-2, with D perhaps TRBD1 (5 bases). Germline V lookup: CDR1 MNHNS, CDR2 SASEGT. The V end was cut by 9 bases, the J end by 1 base, with 18 bases between. The CDR3 totals 15 residues. The CDR3 coding sequence is TGTGCCAGTAGTCACGCAGGGACTTTTAACTATGGCTACACCTTC. Translation gives CASSHAGTFNYGYTF.

About this clonotype itself: This may arise from a read error, as a much more abundant clone is one base away. The rearrangement joins TRBV5-6 to TRBJ1-2, with unresolved D. Germline CDR1 is SGHDT and CDR2 is YYEEEE. The CDR3 totals 16 residues. The CDR3 DNA is TGTGCCAGTACCCCGCGGGGAGGCTCGACTAACTATGACTACACCTTC. Protein product: CASTPRGGSTNYDYTF.

The chain couples TRBV20-1 to TRBJ1-5; 9 bases are a match to TRBD1. The CDR3 extends over 14 amino acids. CDR1 is DFQATT, CDR2 SNEGSKA, per germline (reference sequence). V gave up 1 base and J gave up 7 bases; unmatched junction bases: 5. CDR3 in amino acids: CSARGTGDRQPQHF. The CDR3 DNA reads as TGCAGTGCTAGAGGGACAGGGGATCGGCAGCCCCAGCATTTT.

This clonotype was recorded a few times. The chain joins TRBV20-1 to TRBJ2-7; TRBD1 matches 7 bases. This CDR3 has 16 amino acids. Germline V gene data show CDR1 as DFQATT and CDR2 as SNEGSKA (reference sequence). The V and J ends lost 0 bases and 4 bases, in that order; junction bases with no gene match: 12. The CDR3 sequence is CSARDYRGLKRYEQYF. CDR3 DNA sequence: TGCAGTGCTAGAGATTACAGGGGCCTAAAACGTTACGAGCAGTACTTC.

Only a few counts were recorded for this clonotype. The chain joins TRBV18 to TRBJ2-7, with 7 bases fitting TRBD1. This CDR3 has 13 amino acids. V shed 4 bases and J 5 bases; nucleotides not matched to a gene: 5. Germline values: CDR1 KGHSH, CDR2 LQKENI. The CDR3 DNA is TGTGCCAGCTCACGGGACAGTGGGAACGAGCAGTACTTC. This codes for CASSRDSGNEQYF.

The chain couples TRBV12-3 or TRBV12-4 to TRBJ1-5; D might be TRBD1 (6 bases). The CDR3 has 15 amino acids. V was trimmed by 7 bases and J by 4 bases, leaving 17 bases between them. The CDR3 region is CASTLRQEGNQPQHF. As DNA, the CDR3 is TGTGCCAGCACCTTAAGACAGGAAGGGAATCAGCCCCAGCATTTT.

This clonotype was observed a few times. CDR3 DNA sequence: TGTGCCAGCAGTTACTCGGGGGCAGGGGATAGCAATCAGCCCCAGCATTTT. It codes for CASSYSGAGDSNQPQHF. The J gene is TRBJ1-5, the V gene TRBV6-6, with D perhaps TRBD1 (6 bases). V was pared by 0 bases and J by 0 bases, with 12 bases between. The CDR3 contains 17 residues. CDR1 and CDR2 (germline): MNHNY, SVGAGI (reference sequence).